Following are 29 T cell receptor beta chains from one sample sequenced in a study of shared clonotypes between healthy human individuals. The method was immunoSEQ multiplex PCR; TCRdb's version includes in-frame clones alone and lacks a portion of them. This sample has millions of clones, with around nine tenths found just once. Specimen: naive CD4+ T cells sorted from blood. Specified subset: CD45RA+ positively selected. These receptors all come from a man between 18 and 29 years old in good health.

The chain links TRBV5-1 to TRBJ2-7, with D uncertain. The V end was cut by 0 bases, the J end by 4 bases, with 11 bases between. Germline V gives CDR1 SGHRS, CDR2 YFSETQ. The CDR3 covers 14 residues. The CDR3 here is CASSLAQYSYEQYF. The CDR3 bases are TGCGCCAGCAGCTTGGCGCAGTACAGTTACGAGCAGTACTTC. The full variable domain, its missing parts supplied by reference TRBV5-1 and TRBJ2-7, is KAGVTQTPRYLIKTRGQQVTLSCSPISGHRSVSWYQQTPGQGLQFLFEYFSETQRNKGNFPGRFSGRQFSNSRSEMNVSTLELGDSALYLCASSLAQYSYEQYFGPGTRLTVT.

The rearrangement uses TRBV28 and TRBJ2-5; the match to TRBD1 covers 7 bases. CDR3 length: 15 residues. In germline, CDR1 is MDHEN, CDR2 SYDVKM. V trimming: 6 bases; J trimming: 1 base; junction bases outside the gene matches: 8. The CDR3 DNA reads TGTGCCAGCAGGGAAACAGGGGCTTTCCAAGAGACCCAGTACTTC. This encodes CASRETGAFQETQYF.

This chain uses TRBV19 with TRBJ1-5; 9 bases match TRBD1. The germline V gene has CDR1 LNHDA and CDR2 SQIVND (reference sequence). The CDR3 totals 17 residues. After removal of 5 bases from V and 6 bases from J, the junction contained 14 bases not matched to a gene. The CDR3 coding sequence is TGTGCCAGTAGTTCTCCTCCCGGGACAGGGTCGGGTCAGCCCCAGCATTTT. Amino acids: CASSSPPGTGSGQPQHF.

J is TRBJ2-5 and V is TRBV30, with 10 nucleotides matching TRBD2. Germline CDR1 and CDR2: GTSNPN and SVGIG (reference sequence). J gave up 12 bases and V 7 bases, and 14 bases lay outside the gene matches. The CDR3 runs 13 residues. CDR3 amino acids: CAFSLAGTPAEYF. The CDR3 region has the DNA TGTGCCTTCTCACTAGCGGGGACCCCCGCGGAGTACTTC.

Turning to this clone: Other DNA sequences in the same sample also yield this CDR3. The chain carries TRBV18 and TRBJ2-7; 9 bases are shared with TRBD1. This CDR3 spans 14 amino acids. The V and J ends lost 6 bases and 3 bases, in that order; junction bases with no gene match: 6. Germline V CDR1 and CDR2: KGHSH, LQKENI. CDR3 bases: TGTGCCAGCTCCCCCGGGACAGGGATCTACGAGCAGTACTTC. Amino acids: CASSPGTGIYEQYF. The full variable domain, completed using reference TRBV18 and TRBJ2-7, is NAGVMQNPRHLVRRRGQEARLRCSPMKGHSHVYWYRQLPEEGLKFMVYLQKENIIDESGMPKERFSAEFPKEGPSILRIQQVVRGDSAAYFCASSPGTGIYEQYFGPGTRLTVT.

A single count supports this clone. CDR3 loop: CASSAGLANTGELFF. As DNA, the CDR3 is TGTGCCAGCAGCGCCGGACTAGCAAACACCGGGGAGCTGTTTTTT. This chain connects TRBV7-2 to TRBJ2-2; 8 bases line up with TRBD2. The germline gives CDR1 SGHTA, CDR2 FQGNSA. Unmatched junction bases numbered 4, after V lost 5 bases and J lost 2 bases. This CDR3 is built from 15 residues.

In this sample, this clone turned up once. Distinct nucleotide sequences in the sample also encode this CDR3. The chain uses TRBV5-1 and TRBJ2-5; D perhaps matches TRBD2 (5 bases). From germline, CDR1 is SGHRS and CDR2 YFSETQ. The CDR3 extends over 14 amino acids. The V and J ends lost 4 bases and 2 bases respectively, with 12 bases between them. DNA of the CDR3: TGCGCCAGCAGCCCGGGCGGGCTACAAGAGACCCAGTACTTC. It codes for CASSPGGLQETQYF. The variable domain in full, completed from reference TRBV5-1 and TRBJ2-5, reads KAGVTQTPRYLIKTRGQQVTLSCSPISGHRSVSWYQQTPGQGLQFLFEYFSETQRNKGNFPGRFSGRQFSNSRSEMNVSTLELGDSALYLCASSPGGLQETQYFGPGTRLLVL.

Notes on this clone: The sample holds other DNA sequences that translate to the same CDR3. The chain is built from TRBV5-1 and TRBJ2-1, with 8 bases lining up with TRBD1. V was clipped by 0 bases and J by 4 bases; unmatched bases: 0. Germline V gene data show CDR1 as SGHRS and CDR2 as YFSETQ. The CDR3 loop spans 14 amino acids. The CDR3 sequence: CASSLGTGYNEQFF. As DNA, the CDR3 is TGCGCCAGCAGCTTGGGGACAGGGTACAATGAGCAGTTCTTC.

The sample holds one count of this clone. The chain combines TRBV9 with TRBJ1-6, with TRBD1 identical over 8 bases. V lost 6 bases and J lost 10; bases outside the gene matches: 6. CDR1 and CDR2 (germline): SGDLS, YYNGEE. This CDR3 contains 13 residues. CDR3 sequence: CASTGQDDSPLHF. CDR3 DNA sequence: TGTGCCAGCACGGGACAGGACGACTCACCCCTCCACTTT.

The gene calls are TRBV5-1 and TRBJ2-7; TRBD1 matches 12 bases. Germline CDR1 is SGHRS and CDR2 is YFSETQ. Trimming took 4 bases from V and 5 from J; bases not matched to a gene: 10. The CDR3 is 16 amino acids. CDR3 protein: CASSLGTGGGTDEQYF. The CDR3 nucleotides read TGCGCCAGCAGCCTCGGGACAGGGGGCGGTACGGACGAGCAGTACTTC. Based on the CDR3 plus reference TRBV5-1 and TRBJ2-7, the full variable domain is KAGVTQTPRYLIKTRGQQVTLSCSPISGHRSVSWYQQTPGQGLQFLFEYFSETQRNKGNFPGRFSGRQFSNSRSEMNVSTLELGDSALYLCASSLGTGGGTDEQYFGPGTRLTVT.

The chain employs TRBV28 and TRBJ2-7, with D unclear. The CDR3 extends over 13 amino acids. V lost 5 bases to trimming and J lost 0 bases, with 8 bases between them. Germline lookup yields CDR1 MDHEN and CDR2 SYDVKM. In DNA form, the CDR3 reads TGTGCCAGCAGTCACACGAACTCCTACGAGCAGTACTTC. This encodes CASSHTNSYEQYF.

This clone appeared a single time. The chain carries TRBV5-4 and TRBJ1-2, with 7 bases aligning to TRBD1. V lost 5 bases, J lost 6 bases, and 4 bases stayed unmatched. The CDR3 runs to 12 residues. Germline lookup yields CDR1 SGHNT and CDR2 YYREEE (reference sequence). CDR3 sequence: CASSPGGDGYTF. The CDR3 region has the DNA TGTGCCAGCAGTCCAGGGGGGGATGGCTACACCTTC.

The gene calls are TRBV10-2 and TRBJ1-1; TRBD1 aligns across 10 bases. The ends lost 4 bases at V and 2 bases at J; junction bases unmatched: 4. The CDR3 spans 15 residues. Germline CDR1 WSHSY, CDR2 SAAADI. This CDR3 is CASSGQGARNTEAFF. Here the CDR3 DNA reads TGCGCCAGCAGTGGACAGGGGGCGCGTAACACTGAAGCTTTCTTT.

This clone was found once. The chain links TRBV11-1 to TRBJ2-3, with D uncertain. The CDR3 is 17 amino acids. V was cut by 5 bases and J by 4 bases, with 22 bases left in between. From germline, CDR1 is SGHAT and CDR2 FQDESV (reference sequence). Here the CDR3 reads CASSRGIVRLQPDTQYF. CDR3 DNA: TGTGCCAGCAGCCGCGGAATCGTTCGATTACAACCAGATACGCAGTATTTT.

This rearrangement joins TRBV5-1 to TRBJ1-5; TRBD1 matches at 10 bases. V was clipped by 1 base and J by 1 base; unmatched bases: 8. The CDR3 loop spans 18 amino acids. The germline CDR1 and CDR2 sequences are SGHRS and YFSETQ. CDR3 sequence: CASSLWATGGGSNQPQHF. CDR3 in DNA: TGCGCCAGCAGCTTGTGGGCGACAGGGGGCGGGAGCAATCAGCCCCAGCATTTT.

This chain joins TRBV28 and TRBJ1-1; TRBD1 matches at 7 bases. Trimming cost V 3 bases and J 6 bases; bases outside gene matches: 7. Germline loops: CDR1 MDHEN, CDR2 SYDVKM. There are 14 residues in the CDR3. CDR3 sequence: CASSFDRVAPEAFF. CDR3 DNA sequence: TGTGCCAGCAGTTTCGACAGGGTGGCCCCTGAAGCTTTCTTT. Complete variable domain (other parts from reference TRBV28 and TRBJ1-1): DVKVTQSSRYLVKRTGEKVFLECVQDMDHENMFWYRQDPGLGLRLIYFSYDVKMKEKGDIPEGYSVSREKKERFSLILESASTNQTSMYLCASSFDRVAPEAFFGQGTRLTVV.

Details on this clone: Other DNA sequences in this sample translate to the same CDR3. The rearrangement links TRBV5-1 to TRBJ1-1; D unresolved. Germline CDR1 SGHRS, CDR2 YFSETQ. There are 14 residues in the CDR3. With 3 bases removed from V and 0 bases from J, the gap between germline ends came to 9 bases. The CDR3, as DNA: TGCGCCAGCAGCTCGGGAGGGATGAACACTGAAGCTTTCTTT. The encoded protein is CASSSGGMNTEAFF.

A note on this clone: Other DNA variants within this sample encode the same CDR3. The chain employs TRBV29-1 and TRBJ1-2, with D possibly matching TRBD1 (5 bases). CDR3 length: 12 amino acids. CDR1 and CDR2 from the germline V gene are SQVTM and ANQGSEA. Deletions cut 4 bases from V and 2 bases from J, with 8 bases between. The CDR3 region has the DNA TGCAGCGTTGTAAAGGGGAACTATGGCTACACCTTC. The encoded protein is CSVVKGNYGYTF.

The chain couples TRBV7-2 to TRBJ2-7, with 9 positions matching TRBD1. The trim removed 5 bases at V and 6 bases at J, leaving 11 bases unmatched. Germline assignment: CDR1 SGHTA and CDR2 FQGNSA. There are 15 residues in the CDR3. In DNA form, the CDR3 reads TGTGCCAGCAGCCAATTCGGGACAGGGAATGGCGAGCAGTACTTC. Its protein is CASSQFGTGNGEQYF.

This chain joins TRBV28 and TRBJ1-5, with no clear D. The germline CDR1 and CDR2 sequences are MDHEN and SYDVKM. The CDR3 loop spans 11 amino acids. Trimming stripped 5 bases from V and 8 bases from J, with 7 bases between. The CDR3 DNA sequence: TGTGCCAGCAGTCTAGCGAAGCCCCAGCATTTT. It encodes CASSLAKPQHF.

For the CDR3, the DNA is TGTGCCAGCAGCTTAGCGGGGGTCTCCTCCTACGAGCAGTACTTC. The encoded protein is CASSLAGVSSYEQYF. This chain connects TRBV7-2 to TRBJ2-7; D possibly matches TRBD1 or TRBD2 (5 bases each). The CDR3 has 15 residues. Germline CDR1 and CDR2: SGHTA and FQGNSA. Trimming left V 0 bases short and J 0 bases short, with 9 bases between.

V gene TRBV2 combines with J gene TRBJ2-7; 9 nucleotides align to TRBD1. The J segment lost 3 bases and the V segment lost 7 bases, leaving 7 bases of the junction unmatched. This CDR3 is 14 amino acids long. The germline gives CDR1 SNHLY, CDR2 FYNNEI. In nucleotides, the CDR3 is TGTGCCAGCAAAAAGGGACAGGGAATCTACGAGCAGTACTTC. This sequence encodes CASKKGQGIYEQYF.

V usage is TRBV12-5 and J usage is TRBJ1-2, with a tentative D call TRBD1 (6 bases). Germline lookup yields CDR1 LGHNT and CDR2 FRNRAP. Trimming shortened V by 1 base and J by 4 bases, and 13 bases separated the two germline ends. This CDR3 region has 15 residues. The CDR3 sequence: CASGLERKGGYGYTF. The CDR3 DNA follows: TGTGCTAGTGGTTTGGAAAGGAAAGGGGGCTATGGCTACACCTTC. Together with reference TRBV12-5 and TRBJ1-2, the CDR3 gives the full variable domain: DARVTQTPRHKVTEMGQEVTMRCQPILGHNTVFWYRQTMMQGLELLAYFRNRAPLDDSGMPKDRFSAEMPDATLATLKIQPSEPRDSAVYFCASGLERKGGYGYTFGSGTRLTVV.

Here the CDR3 DNA reads TGTGCCAGCAGCGTAGTACCTCTAACTTCCAATGAGCAGTTCTTC. Its translation is CASSVVPLTSNEQFF. The rearrangement uses TRBV9 and TRBJ2-1; D not certain. This CDR3 has 15 amino acids. Germline lookup yields CDR1 SGDLS and CDR2 YYNGEE. Trimming removed 0 bases at V and 6 bases at J, with 13 bases between.

This CDR3 is CTPTTYQPQHF. The DNA of the CDR3 is TGCACACCTACGACTTATCAGCCCCAGCATTTT. The J gene is TRBJ1-5, the V gene TRBV20-1; D gene ambiguous. Germline CDR1 reads DFQATT; CDR2 reads SNEGSKA (reference sequence). The CDR3 covers 11 residues.

The V and J genes are TRBV4-2 and TRBJ1-4, with TRBD1 as a possible D gene (5 bases). Germline lookup yields CDR1 LGHNA and CDR2 YNFKEQ. This CDR3 spans 18 amino acids. V was clipped by 4 bases and J by 0 bases, with 18 bases between them. CDR3: CASSPSGTRISTNEKLFF. The CDR3 coding sequence is TGTGCCAGCAGCCCCTCGGGGACCAGAATCTCAACTAATGAAAAACTGTTTTTT.

The chain carries TRBV19 and TRBJ1-1, with D uncertain. The V end lost 6 bases, the J end lost 0 bases, and 14 bases lay between the germline ends. The CDR3 contains 15 residues. Germline V gives CDR1 LNHDA, CDR2 SQIVND (reference sequence). The CDR3 DNA is TGTGCCAGTAGGAGCCGTTCGGGGTTGAACACTGAAGCTTTCTTT. This sequence encodes CASRSRSGLNTEAFF.

This chain links TRBV18 with TRBJ2-1; 11 bases align to TRBD2. CDR1 is KGHSH and CDR2 is LQKENI in the germline V gene. This CDR3 region has 16 residues. V lost 0 bases to trimming and J lost 5 bases; unmatched junction nucleotides: 3. CDR3 in DNA: TGTGCCAGCTCACCACCAACTAGCGGGAGCGACAATGAGCAGTTCTTC. Translated: CASSPPTSGSDNEQFF.

The chain employs TRBV18 and TRBJ2-1, with TRBD2 matching over 13 bases. Trimming removed 4 bases from V and 2 bases from J; junction bases left unmatched: 2. The CDR3 contains 16 residues. The germline V gene has CDR1 KGHSH and CDR2 LQKENI. CDR3 sequence (DNA): TGTGCCAGCTCACTCGGACTAGCGGGAGCCTACAATGAGCAGTTCTTC. The encoded protein is CASSLGLAGAYNEQFF.